This is a list of T cell receptor beta chains from one sample in a study of cutaneous CD30+ T cell lymphoproliferative disorder and hepatitis E. Some clones are missing from TCRdb's copy, which holds only in-frame ones; the method was immunoSEQ multiplex PCR. The sample shows some 7,200 clones, about 74% of them seen only once. Sequences were obtained from blood. Every receptor here comes from a human donor with a cutaneous T cell lymphoproliferative disorder associated with hepatitis E virus. Both conserved end residues are part of each CDR3. The D gene is left open where the match is weak. Some rows mark clone size as missing; the rest say once, few, many or name a class of expanded clone.

>TRBD1|TRBV6-1|TRBJ2-2|.
TGTGCCAGCAGTGTGGACAGGGGGAACACCGGGGAGCTGTTTTTT
CASSVDRGNTGELFF
>.|TRBV19|TRBJ1-1|few
TGTGCCAGTAGTATCGATCTTGGGGATTACGGTGAAGCTTTCTTT
CASSIDLGDYGEAFF
>TRBD2|TRBV30|TRBJ2-1|.
TGTGCCTGGAGTGTAGGGGGGACTAGCGGGAGCGTTGGCAATGAGCAGTTCTTC
CAWSVGGTSGSVGNEQFF
>.|TRBV7-2|TRBJ1-2|.
TGTGCCAGCAGCCCTTTGATGGGCCCTGGCTACACCTTC
CASSPLMGPGYTF
>.|TRBV29-1|TRBJ2-7|.
TGCAGCGTTGGGTGGGAGATCTACGAGCAGTACTTC
CSVGWEIYEQYF
>.|TRBV19|TRBJ2-7|.
TGTGCCAGTAGTACTTCTCCAGGGTCACGGCGAGACGAGCAGTACTTC
CASSTSPGSRRDEQYF
>TRBD2|TRBV28|TRBJ2-7|.
TGTGCCAGCAGTAATAGCGGGAGTGGGAATAACGAGCAGTACTTC
CASSNSGSGNNEQYF
>TRBD2|TRBV29-1|TRBJ2-7|.
TGCAGCGTTATACTAGCGGAGACTACCTACGAGCAGTACTTC
CSVILAETTYEQYF
>TRBD1|TRBV19|TRBJ1-4|.
TGTGCCAGTAGTCTTACGCGACAGGGCACCTATGAAAAACTGTTTTTT
CASSLTRQGTYEKLFF
>TRBD1|TRBV6-5|TRBJ2-7|once
TGTGCCAGCAGTTTCGGGACAGGGGATTTACCCGAGCAGTACTTC
CASSFGTGDLPEQYF
>.|TRBV27|TRBJ2-7|.
TGTGCCAGCAGACGCCAGGGGGGAGGATTGTTCGAGCAGTACTTC
CASRRQGGGLFEQYF
>TRBD2|TRBV5-1|TRBJ2-3|.
TGCGCCAGCAGCTTAACTAGCGGGGCTCGCGGGGATACGCAGTATTTT
CASSLTSGARGDTQYF
>.|TRBV19|TRBJ1-2|few
TGTGCCAGTAGTAGAAGTGGGATCCCGTATGGCTACACCTTC
CASSRSGIPYGYTF
>TRBD1|TRBV11-2|TRBJ1-1|once
TGTGCCAGCAGCGAAACAGGGGGCTGGCCTGAAGCTTTCTTT
CASSETGGWPEAFF
>TRBD2|TRBV7-6|TRBJ2-7|.
TGTGCCAGCAGCTTCGGGGGGGCGAGTGAGCAGTACTTC
CASSFGGASEQYF
>TRBD1|TRBV5-1|TRBJ2-6|.
TGCGCCAGCAGCTTAGGGACAGGGGGTTCCCTCTCTGGGGCCAACGTCCTGACTTTC
CASSLGTGGSLSGANVLTF
>TRBD2|TRBV6-5|TRBJ2-7|.
TGTGCCAGCAGTTACTGGACTAGCGGGAGGAGCTACGAGCAGTACTTC
CASSYWTSGRSYEQYF
>.|TRBV5-8|TRBJ2-7|.
TGTGCCAGCAGCCCGGCGGTTGATTCCTACGAGCAGTACTTC
CASSPAVDSYEQYF
>TRBD2|TRBV29-1|TRBJ2-1|.
TGCAGCGTGGGGGAGGGGACTTCCTACAATGAGCAGTTCTTC
CSVGEGTSYNEQFF
>.|TRBV11-3|TRBJ2-1|.
TGTGCCAGCAGCTTAGGACAAAACTACAATGAGCAGTTCTTC
CASSLGQNYNEQFF
>.|TRBV29-1|TRBJ2-1|.
TGCAGCGTTGGTGAGGATTACAATGAGCAGTTCTTC
CSVGEDYNEQFF
>.|TRBV29-1|TRBJ1-4|.
TGCAGCGTTGGGGACACACTATCGACTAATGAAAAACTGTTTTTT
CSVGDTLSTNEKLFF
>TRBD1|TRBV7-9|TRBJ1-5|few
TGTGCCAGCAGCTTGGGAGGACAGGGATACAATCAGCCCCAGCATTTT
CASSLGGQGYNQPQHF
>TRBD1|TRBV19|TRBJ2-3|.
TGTGCCAGTAAGCCCGGGACAGGTAGGGAAAGGTCCACAGATACGCAGTATTTT
CASKPGTGRERSTDTQYF
>TRBD2|TRBV14|TRBJ2-3|.
TGTGCCAGCAGTCGCGGGAGGACTAGCGGGCAAGGGAGGGCAGATACGCAGTATTTT
CASSRGRTSGQGRADTQYF
>.|TRBV6-1|TRBJ2-7|.
TGTGCCAGCAGTGAACCGGGGTACGAGCAGTACTTC
CASSEPGYEQYF
>.|TRBV4-3|TRBJ2-5|.
TGCGCCAGCAGCCCAGAATTCAAAGAGACCCAGTACTTC
CASSPEFKETQYF
>.|TRBV28|TRBJ2-7|.
TGTGCCAGCAGTTCCTTTTGGACAGAGAGTTACGAGCAGTACTTC
CASSSFWTESYEQYF
>.|TRBV29-1|TRBJ2-1|few
TGCAGCGTTGAAAAGGGGTCCTCCTACAATGAGCAGTTCTTC
CSVEKGSSYNEQFF
>.|TRBV6-5|TRBJ1-3|.
TGTGCCTGCGAGGGGCCGGATGGGGACACCATATATTTT
CACEGPDGDTIYF
>TRBD2|TRBV19|TRBJ2-7|.
TGTGCCAGTAGTATTTCTAGCGGCCCCTACGAGCAGTACTTC
CASSISSGPYEQYF
>.|TRBV9|TRBJ2-1|.
TGTGCCAGCAGCGTACAGGGCAGGAAGGTCGATGAGCAGTTCTTC
CASSVQGRKVDEQFF
>.|TRBV2|TRBJ2-4|.
TGTGCCAGCCTCGGGTGGGTACAGGGAGGAGTTGCCAAAAACATTCAGTACTTC
CASLGWVQGGVAKNIQYF
>TRBD1|TRBV29-1|TRBJ2-3|few
TGCAGCGTTACTATTGGGACAGCGGATACGCAGTATTTT
CSVTIGTADTQYF
>.|TRBV19|TRBJ2-7|.
TGTGCCACCTCCCACCCAGGGGCCTTCGCCGAGCAGTACTTC
CATSHPGAFAEQYF
>.|TRBV5-6|TRBJ2-2|.
TGTGCCAGCAGACCCGGACAGTACACATCGAGGAACACCGGGGAGCTGTTTTTT
CASRPGQYTSRNTGELFF
>TRBD1|TRBV9|TRBJ1-6|.
TGTGCCAGCAGCGCGACCGGGACAGGGGGATCACCCCTCCACTTT
CASSATGTGGSPLHF
>TRBD2|TRBV27|TRBJ2-1|.
TGTGCCACCTCAGCTAGCGGCCGTTACAATGAGCAGTTCTTC
CATSASGRYNEQFF
>TRBD2|TRBV7-8|TRBJ2-3|once
TGTGCCAGCAGCCCGGGACTAGCGGGGGGGATCACAGATACGCAGTATTTT
CASSPGLAGGITDTQYF
>.|TRBV7-9|TRBJ2-2|.
TGTGCCAGCAGCTCCCGTACCGGGGAGCTGTTTTTT
CASSSRTGELFF
>.|TRBV4-1|TRBJ2-1|.
TGCGCCAGCAGCCAAGTTCACACGGGCGGCTCCTACAATGAGCAGTTCTTC
CASSQVHTGGSYNEQFF
>.|TRBV9|TRBJ1-3|.
TGTGCCAGCAGCGTAGTAAACTCTGGAAACACCATATATTTT
CASSVVNSGNTIYF